This T cell receptor beta chain is drawn from a study of T cells in Graves' hyperthyroidism and ophthalmopathy. Germline values: CDR1 SNHLY, CDR2 FYNNEI. Deletions cut 3 bases from V and 4 bases from J, with 9 bases between. This CDR3 region has 13 residues. Authors of the study amplified TCR beta CDR3 regions from RNA transcripts. When the TCR CDR3 underwent first-round RT-PCR, the HTBI primer set was used. Each CDR3 protein is one row after TCRdb ran MiXCR on the multiplex PCR reads. The sample gives 300,000 to 400,000 distinct CDR3 sequences, roughly a fifth of which show up once; 50% is in the top ten. At least ten counts were recorded for this clonotype. The hyperthyroidism patients had all been newly diagnosed, and their disease duration was under 2 months. Their ages ranged from 18 to 65 years. Out of approximately 10 ml of fresh peripheral blood came the PBMCs.

The specimen was blood. V gene TRBV2 combines with J gene TRBJ1-1; D unclear. This TCR came from a woman aged 45-65 years with Graves' hyperthyroidism. CDR3 protein: CASSEGGVTEAFF. CDR3 coding DNA: TGTGCCAGCAGTGAGGGTGGGGTCACTGAAGCTTTCTTT.